The present T cell receptor beta chain was sequenced within a study of cytomegalovirus exposure and HLA in healthy donors. Use of 60 Vbeta and 13 Jbeta primers characterized the PCR. The data were produced by immunoSEQ multiplex PCR, yet TCRdb's version contains in-frame clones alone and is incomplete. The data include 50,000 to 60,000 clones; the top ten clones carry about 10%. Study observations and caveats: As a later analysis revealed, the rate of TCR association differed by HLA locus, with DRB1 most and HLA-C fewest.

The CDR3 totals 14 residues. V shed 5 bases and J 3 bases; nucleotides not matched to a gene: 3. The germline V gene has CDR1 SGHDT and CDR2 YYEEEE. For this clone: Its matching antigen is unknown.

The V and J genes are TRBV5-6 and TRBJ2-2, with TRBD1 matching over 8 bases. The TCR originated in a woman between 50 and 59 years old in good health and CMV-seropositive. The sample consisted of PBMCs. The CDR3 here is CASRAGGYTGELFF. CDR3 nucleotide sequence: TGTGCCAGCAGGGCAGGGGGCTACACCGGGGAGCTGTTTTTT.